This T cell receptor (beta chain) was recovered during a study of cytomegalovirus exposure and HLA in healthy donors. PCR employed 60 Vbeta and 13 Jbeta primers. Only in-frame clones appear in the TCRdb table, and some are missing; sequencing was by immunoSEQ multiplex PCR. The data contain some 180,000 clones, 9.5% of them singletons. With respect to this clone: The antigen is not known.

General study results and limits: Cytomegalovirus-associated TCR beta chains were listed, numbering some 180. Presence/absence analyses assumed roughly uniform sequencing depth across donors. Later, an analysis showed that TCR beta chains associated with HLA were more clonally expanded than others that were equally common. In an earlier analysis, productive rearrangement rates for most beta V segments clustered near 87% or 30%.

The V gene lost 6 bases and the J gene lost 1 base, with 6 bases spanning the gap. The CDR3 is 12 amino acids. Germline V CDR1 and CDR2: SQVTM, ANQGSEA. The sequence derives from a woman aged 25 to 45 in good health and CMV-seropositive. The chain joins TRBV29-1 to TRBJ2-2; weak D call: TRBD2 (5 bases). Sequencing was carried out using PBMCs. Here the CDR3 DNA reads TGCAGCGTCGGGAAGAACACCGGGGAGCTGTTTTTT. Its protein product is CSVGKNTGELFF.